This T cell receptor (beta chain) was profiled in a study of blood T cell repertoires in COVID-19. At the level of the study: Samples of COVID-19 (acute and convalescent) were obtained from the United States, Italy and Spain.

As handled by the study authors: How many nucleated cells were present was estimated from reference gene primer amplification. Profiled with immunoSEQ multiplex PCR; TCRdb holds only in-frame clones, not every one. The D gene and trimming were derived from the DNA, and the V and J assignments and clone size from that table. Here the sample spans nearly 200,000 clones, roughly four fifths being singletons. Participant-reported clinical history was the basis for cohort assignment. The clonotype comes from a man between 40 and 49 years old who had recovered from COVID-19. Material for sequencing was PBMCs or T cells enriched from blood (not recorded which).

The CDR3 sequence is CASSQDPSSGGQETQYF. CDR3 DNA sequence: TGTGCCAGCAGCCAAGATCCGTCTAGCGGGGGGCAAGAGACCCAGTACTTC. This sequence joins TRBV4-2 and TRBJ2-5; the match to TRBD2 covers 11 bases. The CDR3 loop spans 17 amino acids. Germline-derived CDR1 and CDR2 are LGHNA and YNFKEQ. V dropped 0 bases and J dropped 2; count of bases not matched to a gene: 5.